These T cell receptor beta chains were read from a single sample in a study of T cell responses to AZD1222 COVID-19 vaccine. TCRdb's table, derived via immunoSEQ multiplex PCR, lists solely in-frame clones and lacks some. The data hold about 180,000 clones, with 94% observed a single time. Sequencing was performed on peripheral blood, taken 28 days after the second AZD1222 dose. Every receptor here comes from an adult who received the AZD1222 COVID-19 vaccine. The CDR3 runs from the conserved cysteine through the conserved F or W. Fields, in order: clone size, V gene, J gene, D gene, CDR3 protein, CDR3 DNA. The D gene is left open where the match is weak. The size entry is marked missing in some rows and otherwise reads once, few, many or a size class.

-	TRBV6-5	TRBJ1-3	-	CASTSSGNTIYF	TGTGCCAGCACGTCCTCCGGAAACACCATATATTTT
-	TRBV9	TRBJ2-2	TRBD2	CASSLKLAGEDGELFF	TGTGCCAGCAGCCTCAAACTAGCGGGAGAGGACGGGGAGCTGTTTTTT
-	TRBV4-3	TRBJ1-1	-	CASSQDRVNTEAFF	TGCGCCAGCAGCCAAGACAGGGTGAACACTGAAGCTTTCTTT
-	TRBV5-1	TRBJ1-4	-	CASSLVGGSGEKLFF	TGCGCCAGCAGCTTGGTTGGGGGTTCGGGTGAAAAACTGTTTTTT
once	TRBV27	TRBJ1-1	-	CASSGRAMNTEAFF	TGTGCCAGCTCTGGGAGGGCCATGAACACTGAAGCTTTCTTT
-	TRBV28	TRBJ2-5	-	CASSLLTEVETQYF	TGTGCCAGCAGTTTATTGACAGAAGTGGAGACCCAGTACTTC
-	TRBV18	TRBJ2-7	-	CASSPPLSGATYEQYF	TGTGCCAGCTCACCACCGTTAAGCGGAGCAACCTACGAGCAGTACTTC
once	TRBV15	TRBJ1-4	-	CATSRDGRPYEKLFF	TGTGCCACCAGCAGAGACGGGAGGCCCTACGAAAAACTGTTTTTT
-	TRBV19	TRBJ1-3	-	CASGRVSGNTIYF	TGTGCCAGCGGGAGGGTTTCTGGAAACACCATATATTTT
-	TRBV28	TRBJ1-1	-	CASSPREAFF	TGTGCCAGCAGTCCCCGGGAAGCTTTCTTT
once	TRBV5-6	TRBJ1-2	-	CASSLGTDRGYTF	TGTGCCAGCAGCTTGGGTACCGACCGCGGCTACACCTTC
-	TRBV4-2	TRBJ2-5	-	CASSKGHGQETQYF	TGTGCCAGCAGTAAAGGACACGGACAAGAGACCCAGTACTTC
-	TRBV15	TRBJ1-1	-	CATSRDPLPTTEAFF	TGTGCCACCAGCAGAGATCCGCTCCCAACCACTGAAGCTTTCTTT
-	TRBV6-5	TRBJ1-2	TRBD1	CASSIIGQGETF	TGTGCCAGCAGCATAATAGGACAGGGAGAAACCTTC
-	TRBV19	TRBJ1-1	-	CASSWVAGYTEAFF	TGTGCCAGTAGTTGGGTGGCAGGGTACACTGAAGCTTTCTTT
-	TRBV6-4	TRBJ2-1	-	CASSEESGASEQFF	TGTGCCAGCAGTGAGGAGTCGGGGGCGAGCGAGCAGTTCTTC
-	TRBV6-6	TRBJ1-2	-	CASSPDLSPYGYTF	TGTGCCAGCAGTCCCGACTTAAGCCCTTATGGCTACACCTTC
-	TRBV27	TRBJ2-7	-	CASSPSSAREYEQYF	TGTGCCAGCAGTCCCTCTTCGGCCAGGGAATACGAGCAGTACTTC
-	TRBV28	TRBJ1-2	-	CASSFGGLYGYTF	TGTGCCAGCAGTTTTGGGGGTCTTTATGGCTACACCTTC
-	TRBV19	TRBJ2-3	-	CASSIMRHSDTQYF	TGTGCCAGTAGTATAATGAGACATTCGGATACGCAGTATTTT
-	TRBV9	TRBJ1-4	-	CASSAGDYNEKLFF	TGTGCCAGCAGCGCTGGAGACTACAATGAAAAACTGTTTTTT
-	TRBV19	TRBJ1-1	-	CASSMIIGGGRTEAFF	TGTGCCAGTAGTATGATAATTGGGGGAGGAAGGACTGAAGCTTTCTTT
-	TRBV9	TRBJ1-2	TRBD1	CASSTGTGGDYGYTF	TGTGCCAGCAGCACCGGGACAGGGGGCGACTATGGCTACACCTTC
-	TRBV28	TRBJ2-1	-	CASSLAQSGSYNEQFF	TGTGCCAGCAGTTTAGCTCAAAGCGGAAGCTACAATGAGCAGTTCTTC
-	TRBV19	TRBJ1-2	-	CASSIEAYGYTF	TGTGCCAGTAGTATAGAGGCCTATGGCTACACCTTC
-	TRBV5-6	TRBJ1-4	-	CASSLNEKLFF	TGTGCCAGCAGCTTGAATGAAAAACTGTTTTTT
-	TRBV12-3/TRBV12-4	TRBJ1-6	-	CASSPLYNSPLHF	TGTGCCAGCAGTCCATTATATAATTCACCCCTCCACTTT
-	TRBV19	TRBJ2-7	TRBD1	CASSLTGGSSYEQYF	TGTGCCAGTAGTTTGACAGGGGGTAGTTCCTACGAGCAGTACTTC
-	TRBV3-1/TRBV3-2	TRBJ1-6	-	CASSPGVRDSPLHF	TGTGCCAGCAGCCCTGGGGTTCGGGATTCACCCCTCCACTTT
-	TRBV28	TRBJ1-2	TRBD1	CASSSGQGLWGYTF	TGTGCCAGCAGTTCCGGACAGGGCCTCTGGGGCTACACCTTC
-	TRBV9	TRBJ1-3	-	CASSVGGRTGNTIYF	TGTGCCAGCAGCGTAGGTGGCAGGACTGGAAACACCATATATTTT